Below, one T cell receptor (beta chain) is given with its context. PBMCs were isolated at a quantity of at least 6.5 million per sample. The authors ran a second PCR of 7 to 11 cycles using a sample-barcoded 5' primer and a J-beta primer mix. TCRdb fed the 5' RACE reads into MiXCR, producing one record per CDR3 protein. The repertoire consists of over a million distinct CDR3 sequences, with around two fifths occurring once and the leading ten covering roughly 7.9%. This record belongs to a study of blood T cells in healthy people across ages. The CDR3 has 17 amino acids. Germline loops: CDR1 MDHEN, CDR2 SYDVKM. Trimming at V came to 7 bases and at J to 4 bases, leaving 12 bases not matched to a gene.

Specimen: blood. The chain uses TRBV28 and TRBJ2-2, with 10 positions matching TRBD2. This receptor was identified in a woman under 30 in good health. The CDR3 sequence is CASTRALAGVITGELFF. CDR3 coding DNA: TGTGCCAGCACCCGAGCCCTAGCGGGGGTTATCACCGGGGAGCTGTTTTTT.